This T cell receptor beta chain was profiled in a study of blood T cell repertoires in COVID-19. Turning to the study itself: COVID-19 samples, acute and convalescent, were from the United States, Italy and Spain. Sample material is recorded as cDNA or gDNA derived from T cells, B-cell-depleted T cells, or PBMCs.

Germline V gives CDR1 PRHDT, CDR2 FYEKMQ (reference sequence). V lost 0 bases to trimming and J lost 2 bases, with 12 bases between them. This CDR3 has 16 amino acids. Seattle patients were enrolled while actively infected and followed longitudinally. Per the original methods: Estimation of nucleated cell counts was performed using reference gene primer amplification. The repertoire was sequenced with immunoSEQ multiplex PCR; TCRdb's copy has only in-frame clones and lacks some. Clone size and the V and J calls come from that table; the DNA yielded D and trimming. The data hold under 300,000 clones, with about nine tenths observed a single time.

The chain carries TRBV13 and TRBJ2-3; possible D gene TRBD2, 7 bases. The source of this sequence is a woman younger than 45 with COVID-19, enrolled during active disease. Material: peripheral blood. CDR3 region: CASSLGRRGPTDTQYF. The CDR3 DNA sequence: TGTGCCAGCAGCTTAGGTCGGCGGGGGCCCACAGATACGCAGTATTTT.